The 7 T cell receptor beta chains listed next were all sequenced from one sample in a study of blood T cell repertoires in COVID-19. Sequencing used immunoSEQ multiplex PCR; TCRdb keeps in-frame clones, though not all of them. Of roughly 220,000 clones in the sample, approximately 80% were seen once. The specimen sequenced was PBMCs or T cells enriched from blood (not recorded which). The source of these receptors is a man aged 30 to 45 with acute COVID-19.

The V call is TRBV28, the J call TRBJ1-2; a possible D gene is TRBD1 (5 bases). Germline CDR1 reads MDHEN; CDR2 reads SYDVKM. The CDR3 has 12 amino acids. V dropped 7 bases and J dropped 5 bases, with 11 bases sitting between them. CDR3: CASTSGTYGYTF. The CDR3 nucleotides read TGTGCCAGCACCTCAGGGACTTATGGCTACACCTTC.

This chain links TRBV12-5 with TRBJ1-2; the D is unclear. Germline V gene lookup returns CDR1 LGHNT and CDR2 FRNRAP. The CDR3 sequence is 15 residues long. V lost 5 bases and J lost 4, with 17 bases in between. The CDR3 loop reads CASGPRSRSGYGYTF. The CDR3 DNA reads as TGTGCTAGTGGTCCCCGGAGCAGGAGCGGCTATGGCTACACCTTC.

The chain carries TRBV11-2 and TRBJ1-1; perhaps TRBD1 as D (6 bases). The CDR3 length is 16 residues. CDR1 and CDR2 (germline): SGHAT, FQNNGV. Trimming removed 8 bases at V and 0 bases at J, with 19 bases between. In DNA, the CDR3 is TGTGCCAGCGGACCTCGGGACACGTTCATGAACACTGAAGCTTTCTTT. It translates to CASGPRDTFMNTEAFF.

The chain employs TRBV4-2 and TRBJ2-1, with D perhaps TRBD1 (5 bases). This CDR3 has 14 residues. Trimming took 3 bases from V and 9 from J, leaving 15 bases between them. Germline V lookup: CDR1 LGHNA, CDR2 YNFKEQ. CDR3 DNA sequence: TGTGCCAGCAGCCACCAGGCACAGGATCGTGAGCAGTTCTTC. Translation gives CASSHQAQDREQFF.

The chain is built from TRBV4-2 and TRBJ2-3; D might be TRBD1 or TRBD2, each matching 6 bases. CDR3 size: 17 residues. Trimming cost V 6 bases and J 1 base, with 20 bases left between them. The germline CDR1 and CDR2 sequences are LGHNA and YNFKEQ. The CDR3 DNA follows: TGTGCCAGCAGTCAACAGGGTAGGAGGAGGGGCACAGATACGCAGTATTTT. Residues: CASSQQGRRRGTDTQYF.

The V call is TRBV7-6, the J call TRBJ1-4; TRBD1 matches at 7 bases. Per the germline V gene, CDR1 is SGHVS and CDR2 is FNYEAQ. With 5 bases clipped from V and 3 bases from J, the junction kept 6 bases outside the gene matches. There are 15 residues in the CDR3. The CDR3 spells CASSGWDSSNEKLFF. Here the CDR3 DNA reads TGTGCCAGCAGCGGTTGGGACAGTTCTAATGAAAAACTGTTTTTT.

CDR3 region: CASSQQGKNQPQHF. The CDR3 nucleotides are TGCGCCAGCAGCCAACAGGGGAAGAATCAGCCCCAGCATTTT. This sequence joins TRBV5-1 and TRBJ1-5; 7 bases line up with TRBD1. This CDR3 contains 14 residues. With 4 bases clipped from V and 4 bases from J, the junction kept 5 bases outside the gene matches. CDR1 and CDR2 from the germline V gene are SGHRS and YFSETQ.